Below, 25 T cell receptor beta chains from the same sample are listed, as sequenced in a study of a mutant IDH1 vaccine in newly diagnosed glioma. Repertoires were generated with immunoSEQ multiplex PCR, while TCRdb's copy carries only in-frame clones and drops some. The table has about 68,000 clones, roughly 84% seen once. No antigens are known for them. Time point denoted: week 35, safety follow-up. Every vaccine dose comprised 300 ug of mutant IDH1 20-mer peptide plus topical imiquimod. Source: PBMCs, taken from a glioma patient whose treatment included an IDH1 peptide vaccine. The source of these receptors is a man younger than 35 with glioma.

The rearrangement joins TRBV7-9 to TRBJ1-1; D unresolved. The CDR3 totals 15 residues. Trimming took off 5 bases at V and 2 bases at J, with 15 bases between the two ends. Germline loops: CDR1 SEHNR, CDR2 FQNEAQ (reference sequence). CDR3 loop: CASSPPPTANTEAFF. CDR3 coding DNA: TGTGCCAGCAGCCCGCCCCCGACGGCTAACACTGAAGCTTTCTTT.

This sequence joins TRBV7-9 and TRBJ1-1; D ambiguous. The CDR3 contains 12 residues. With 7 bases removed from V and 4 bases from J, the gap between germline ends came to 10 bases. Per the germline V gene, CDR1 is SEHNR and CDR2 is FQNEAQ (reference sequence). The CDR3 nucleotides are TGTGCCAGCAACCCTCAGATCACTGAAGCTTTCTTT. Translating it yields CASNPQITEAFF.

This clone was detected only once. The rearrangement links TRBV6-5 to TRBJ1-2; a possible D gene is TRBD1 (5 bases). The germline V and J ends were trimmed by 2 bases and 0 bases, with 10 bases remaining between them. This CDR3 comprises 15 residues. CDR1 and CDR2 (germline): MNHEY, SVGAGI. In nucleotides, the CDR3 is TGTGCCAGCAGTTACGCACGGGGCTCTAACTATGGCTACACCTTC. Amino acid sequence: CASSYARGSNYGYTF.

This rearrangement joins TRBV5-1 to TRBJ2-1; D may be TRBD2 (6 bases). Germline V gene data show CDR1 as SGHRS and CDR2 as YFSETQ. Between the trimmed V and J ends, which lost 0 bases and 6 bases, there was a span of 10 bases. This CDR3 is built from 14 residues. The CDR3 protein is CASSLGRRGNEQFF. As DNA, the CDR3 is TGCGCCAGCAGCTTGGGTAGGAGGGGCAATGAGCAGTTCTTC. The complete variable domain, with remaining parts taken from reference TRBV5-1 and TRBJ2-1, reads KAGVTQTPRYLIKTRGQQVTLSCSPISGHRSVSWYQQTPGQGLQFLFEYFSETQRNKGNFPGRFSGRQFSNSRSEMNVSTLELGDSALYLCASSLGRRGNEQFFGPGTRLTVL.

The CDR3 bases are TGTGCCAGCTCGCGGGACAGGGGTATCTACGAGCAGTACTTC. Protein product: CASSRDRGIYEQYF. The V call is TRBV18, the J call TRBJ2-7, with TRBD1 identical over 10 bases. Looked up from germline, CDR1 is KGHSH and CDR2 is LQKENI. Trimming took 6 bases from V and 3 from J; bases not matched to a gene: 5. The CDR3 totals 14 residues.

V and J are TRBV10-3 and TRBJ2-7, with 7 bases matching TRBD1. The CDR3 runs to 12 residues. From germline, CDR1 is ENHRY and CDR2 SYGVKD. J lost 0 bases, V lost 10 bases, and 3 bases had no gene match. In DNA form, the CDR3 reads TGTGCCAACAGGGACAGCTCCTACGAGCAGTACTTC. Its translation is CANRDSSYEQYF.

The V and J genes are TRBV9 and TRBJ1-1; no reliable D call. The germline V and J ends were trimmed by 0 bases and 3 bases, with 6 bases remaining between them. In germline, CDR1 is SGDLS, CDR2 YYNGEE. CDR3 size: 13 residues. CDR3: CASSVDRYTEAFF. Here the CDR3 DNA reads TGTGCCAGCAGCGTAGACAGATACACTGAAGCTTTCTTT. The full variable domain, completed using reference TRBV9 and TRBJ1-1, is DSGVTQTPKHLITATGQRVTLRCSPRSGDLSVYWYQQSLDQGLQFLIQYYNGEERAKGNILERFSAQQFPDLHSELNLSSLELGDSALYFCASSVDRYTEAFFGQGTRLTVV.

The genes are TRBV7-2 and TRBJ1-1; D is unclear. CDR3 length: 16 residues. Germline V gene sequence: CDR1 SGHTA, CDR2 FQGNSA. V was pared by 2 bases and J by 4 bases, with 17 bases between. CDR3 bases: TGTGCCAGCAGCTTAAGAAACCCCCTTCTGGGCACTGAAGCTTTCTTT. It is translated as CASSLRNPLLGTEAFF.

V usage is TRBV10-3 and J usage is TRBJ1-4; weak D call: TRBD1 (5 bases). Trimming removed 6 bases at V and 5 bases at J, with 10 bases between. Germline CDR1 and CDR2: ENHRY and SYGVKD. This CDR3 comprises 13 residues. CDR3 bases: TGTGCCATCAGCACAGGACTGAATGAAAAACTGTTTTTT. It is translated as CAISTGLNEKLFF.

The chain has TRBV30 and TRBJ2-2; no reliable D call. CDR1 is GTSNPN, CDR2 SVGIG, per germline (reference sequence). Trimming took off 3 bases at V and 3 bases at J, with 11 bases between the two ends. This CDR3 is built from 14 residues. CDR3 DNA: TGTGCCTGGAGCGTGGAGCTATACACCGGGGAGCTGTTTTTT. It translates to CAWSVELYTGELFF. Using reference TRBV30 and TRBJ2-2 for the parts outside the CDR3, the full variable domain is SQTIHQWPATLVQPVGSPLSLECTVEGTSNPNLYWYRQAAGRGLQLLFYSVGIGQISSEVPQNLSASRPQDRQFILSSKKLLLSDSGFYLCAWSVELYTGELFFGEGSRLTVL.

This clone is hyperexpanded by share. Within the sample, other DNA sequences also encode this same CDR3. The gene calls are TRBV19 and TRBJ1-1, with D possibly TRBD1 on 6 matching bases. This CDR3 is 14 amino acids long. Germline loops: CDR1 LNHDA, CDR2 SQIVND (reference sequence). V shed 4 bases and J shed 2 bases, with 11 bases lying between them. The CDR3 nucleotides read TGTGCCAGTAGTACAGGACAGCGAAACACTGAAGCTTTCTTT. It translates to CASSTGQRNTEAFF.

This clone was seen a handful of times. The V gene is TRBV4-1, the J gene TRBJ1-5, with 7 nucleotides matching TRBD1. This CDR3 contains 17 residues. Germline V gives CDR1 MGHRA, CDR2 YSYEKL. With 5 bases clipped from V and 0 bases from J, the junction kept 10 bases outside the gene matches. In DNA form, the CDR3 reads TGCGCCAGCAGCTCCGGGACAGTCACGTATAGCAATCAGCCCCAGCATTTT. Its protein product is CASSSGTVTYSNQPQHF.

This clone was counted between two and nine times. DNA for the CDR3: TGTGCCAGCAGCCAAGATCCCAGGGGGCTACAGCCCCAGCATTTT. This gives the protein CASSQDPRGLQPQHF. The chain links TRBV4-2 to TRBJ1-5; 8 positions match TRBD1. Germline V gives CDR1 LGHNA, CDR2 YNFKEQ. CDR3 length: 15 residues. The J segment lost 7 bases and the V segment lost 0 bases, leaving 5 bases of the junction unmatched.

The chain is built from TRBV5-1 and TRBJ2-6; possibly TRBD2 for D (5 bases). V was shortened by 4 bases and J by 0 bases, with 8 bases between the two germline ends. CDR1 is SGHRS, CDR2 YFSETQ, per germline. The CDR3 loop spans 15 amino acids. The chain's CDR3 is CASSGLASGANVLTF. Here the CDR3 DNA reads TGCGCCAGCAGCGGTCTAGCCTCTGGGGCCAACGTCCTGACTTTC.

The chain combines TRBV5-1 with TRBJ1-1, with a possible D match to TRBD1 (5 bases). CDR3 length equals 16 residues. Germline values: CDR1 SGHRS, CDR2 YFSETQ. Trimming removed 0 bases at V and 0 bases at J, with 12 bases between. As DNA, the CDR3 is TGCGCCAGCAGCTTGGGTCACGGGGCCTTGAACACTGAAGCTTTCTTT. It specifies CASSLGHGALNTEAFF.

This clone was detected only once. The chain combines TRBV7-9 with TRBJ1-4; D remains ambiguous. Germline assignment: CDR1 SEHNR and CDR2 FQNEAQ (reference sequence). The CDR3 has 11 residues. V lost 2 bases and J lost 8, with 3 bases in between. The CDR3 DNA follows: TGTGCCAGCAGCTTAAAGGAAAAACTGTTTTTT. It translates to CASSLKEKLFF.

The chain has TRBV28 and TRBJ1-2; D not certain. CDR3 length: 11 amino acids. Deletions cut 6 bases from V and 2 bases from J, with 4 bases between. Germline-derived CDR1 and CDR2 are MDHEN and SYDVKM. The CDR3 spells CASRENYGYTF. The CDR3 coding sequence is TGTGCCAGCAGGGAGAACTATGGCTACACCTTC.

This chain joins TRBV18 and TRBJ1-1; TRBD1 aligns across 7 bases. The CDR3 sequence is 17 residues long. Germline trimming cut 4 bases from V and 1 base from J; bases unmatched to any gene: 12. The germline CDR1 and CDR2 sequences are KGHSH and LQKENI. In nucleotides, the CDR3 is TGTGCCAGCTCACTATACAGGGGCCCACAGAGGAACACTGAAGCTTTCTTT. Amino acids: CASSLYRGPQRNTEAFF.

The chain links TRBV30 to TRBJ2-7; D possibly matches TRBD1 or TRBD2 (5 bases each). There are 13 residues in the CDR3. V was clipped by 0 bases and J by 5 bases, with 11 bases between them. Germline V gene lookup returns CDR1 GTSNPN and CDR2 SVGIG (reference sequence). This CDR3 is CAWSVWGFHEQYF. CDR3 nucleotides: TGTGCCTGGAGTGTATGGGGGTTTCACGAGCAGTACTTC.

The chain combines TRBV27 with TRBJ2-5, with a tentative D call TRBD2 (6 bases). Germline values: CDR1 MNHEY, CDR2 SMNVEV (reference sequence). The V end lost 4 bases, the J end lost 1 base, and 10 bases lay between the germline ends. CDR3 size: 14 residues. The CDR3 region is CASSSRLGQETQYF. The CDR3 coding sequence is TGTGCCAGCAGTTCCAGACTAGGCCAAGAGACCCAGTACTTC.

The chain carries TRBV6-5 and TRBJ1-2; no definite D call. V gave up 2 bases and J gave up 3 bases, with 7 bases separating them. Per the germline V gene, CDR1 is MNHEY and CDR2 is SVGAGI. The CDR3 contains 13 residues. The CDR3 DNA reads as TGTGCCAGCAGTTACGGTCGGGACTATGGCTACACCTTC. This sequence encodes CASSYGRDYGYTF.

V gene TRBV27 combines with J gene TRBJ2-1; maybe TRBD2 (6 bases). CDR3 size: 14 residues. The V and J ends lost 7 bases and 0 bases respectively, with 10 bases between them. Germline CDR1 reads MNHEY; CDR2 reads SMNVEV (reference sequence). The CDR3 bases are TGTGCCAGCAATTCGGGAGACTCCTACAATGAGCAGTTCTTC. Its protein product is CASNSGDSYNEQFF.

This rearrangement joins TRBV6-6 to TRBJ1-4, with a possible D match to TRBD1 (6 bases). Trimming took 3 bases from V and 5 from J, leaving 16 bases between them. The CDR3 contains 16 residues. CDR1 and CDR2 from the germline V gene are MNHNY and SVGAGI (reference sequence). DNA for the CDR3: TGTGCCAGCAGTTATCTGGGGGGCGGACAGAATGAAAAACTGTTTTTT. Amino acids: CASSYLGGGQNEKLFF.

This chain uses TRBV5-1 with TRBJ2-3, with TRBD2 identical over 10 bases. Germline V gene lookup returns CDR1 SGHRS and CDR2 YFSETQ. The CDR3 runs 15 residues. Trimming removed 3 bases from V and 3 bases from J; junction bases left unmatched: 4. The CDR3 sequence is CASSSAGGGTDTQYF. The CDR3 bases are TGCGCCAGCAGCTCAGCGGGGGGGGGTACAGATACGCAGTATTTT.

The chain recombines TRBV7-9 with TRBJ1-5; perhaps TRBD1 as D (6 bases). CDR3 length: 14 amino acids. V shed 5 bases and J shed 6 bases, with 14 bases lying between them. Germline assignment: CDR1 SEHNR and CDR2 FQNEAQ (reference sequence). The CDR3 DNA sequence: TGTGCCAGCAGCCCGACCGGGGGCGGTCAGCCCCAGCATTTT. Translated, it gives CASSPTGGGQPQHF.